These 23 T cell receptor beta chains came from one sample sequenced in a study of T cell repertoires in cytomegalovirus infection. TCRdb fed the reads into MiXCR, producing one record per CDR3 protein. Of about 890,000 distinct CDR3 sequences in the sample, 30% to 40% are singletons; the top ten hold over 12%. For these receptors, no antigen is known. Sequenced here: cultured CD8+ T cells from PBMCs, sampled from culture after CMV antigen stimulation. The source of these receptors is a human donor in good health (CMV status not recorded). Some clones in this sample may be carry-over from other donors' samples.

This clonotype was counted at least ten times. The chain combines TRBV7-8 with TRBJ2-1, with TRBD1 matching 9 bases. The CDR3 extends over 17 amino acids. V shed 5 bases, J shed 3 bases, and the junction held 11 bases outside the gene matches. The germline CDR1 and CDR2 sequences are SGHVS and FQNEAQ. The CDR3 reads CASSHAKRDRDYNEQFF. The CDR3 DNA follows: TGTGCCAGCAGCCATGCAAAGCGGGACAGGGACTACAATGAGCAGTTCTTC.

This clonotype was counted at least ten times. Written as DNA, the CDR3 is TGTGCCAGCAGCTTAGGAGTTGGGAGATACGAGCAGTACTTC. It encodes CASSLGVGRYEQYF. This chain uses TRBV7-2 with TRBJ2-7; D is possibly TRBD2 (5 bases). The V end was cut by 1 base, the J end by 4 bases, with 11 bases between. This CDR3 has 14 amino acids. The germline V gene encodes CDR1 SGHTA and CDR2 FQGNSA.

Comments on this clonotype: An end of the junction does not agree with germline; a read error may underlie this. The chain is built from TRBV4-3 and TRBJ2-2, with 7 nucleotides matching TRBD2. The CDR3 consists of 16 residues. Per germline, CDR1 LGHNA and CDR2 YSLEER. CDR3 protein: CASSQDGGGNTGKLFF. The CDR3 nucleotides are TGCGCCAGCAGCCAAGATGGGGGGGGGAACACCGGGAAGCTGTTTTTT.

Details on this clonotype: Sequence at one end of the junction differs from germline and may be a read error. The rearrangement joins TRBV6-6 to TRBJ2-3; the D is unclear. Germline loops: CDR1 MNHNY, CDR2 SVGAGI (reference sequence). The CDR3 runs to 13 residues. CDR3 DNA: TGTGCCAACAGTTACTCGGCCACAGATACGCAGTATTTT. Its protein product is CANSYSATDTQYF.

The sample holds a few counts of this clonotype. The CDR3 nucleotides read TGTGCCAGCAGTTTTTATGGGGGTACGCCCTATAATTCACCCCTCCACTTT. Amino acids: CASSFYGGTPYNSPLHF. The V gene is TRBV12-3 or TRBV12-4, the J gene TRBJ1-6, with D possibly being TRBD1 (5 bases). V lost 3 bases and J lost 2, with 14 bases in between. This CDR3 is 17 amino acids long.

The chain is built from TRBV20-1 and TRBJ1-5; D is possibly TRBD1 (5 bases). CDR1 and CDR2 from the germline V gene are DFQATT and SNEGSKA (reference sequence). Trimming left V 0 bases short and J 0 bases short, with 9 bases between. The CDR3 has 15 residues. CDR3 sequence (DNA): TGCAGTGCTAGAGATTGGGGGAGTAGCAATCAGCCCCAGCATTTT. It is translated as CSARDWGSSNQPQHF.

This chain joins TRBV20-1 and TRBJ2-5; D not certain. Germline V gene lookup returns CDR1 DFQATT and CDR2 SNEGSKA (reference sequence). Deletions cut 4 bases from V and 4 bases from J, with 10 bases between. The CDR3 covers 12 residues. The CDR3 nucleotides read TGCAGTGCTAAACAACCCCGAGAGACCCAGTACTTC. It specifies CSAKQPRETQYF.

This clonotype was counted only a few times. V gene TRBV19 combines with J gene TRBJ2-1; 14 bases align to TRBD2. The length of the CDR3 is 17 residues. Germline CDR1 reads LNHDA; CDR2 reads SQIVND (reference sequence). V was clipped by 3 bases and J by 9 bases; unmatched bases: 10. CDR3 DNA sequence: TGTGCCAGTAGTATGGCGGGACTAGCGGGGGATTATAGTGAGCAGTTCTTC. Translation: CASSMAGLAGDYSEQFF.

V and J are TRBV27 and TRBJ2-1, with TRBD2 matching over 10 bases. Unmatched junction bases numbered 7, after V lost 7 bases and J lost 4 bases. This CDR3 is 15 amino acids long. CDR1 and CDR2 (germline): MNHEY, SMNVEV (reference sequence). CDR3 residues: CASTRTSGAYNEQFF. As DNA, the CDR3 is TGTGCCAGCACCAGGACTAGCGGAGCTTACAATGAGCAGTTCTTC.

This clonotype occurred a few times. This sequence joins TRBV12-3 or TRBV12-4 and TRBJ1-2; no firm D call. This CDR3 spans 15 amino acids. With 2 bases removed from V and 4 bases from J, the gap between germline ends came to 14 bases. The CDR3 DNA is TGTGCCAGCAGTTTAAGGGCGGAATGGCGCTATGGCTACACCTTC. Its translation: CASSLRAEWRYGYTF.

The rearrangement joins TRBV19 to TRBJ1-4; 9 bases match TRBD1. Germline V CDR1 and CDR2: LNHDA, SQIVND (reference sequence). V shed 5 bases, J shed 7 bases, and the junction held 8 bases outside the gene matches. The CDR3 is 15 residues long. The CDR3 sequence is CASSPSGQGSEKLFF. CDR3 bases: TGTGCCAGTAGTCCATCGGGACAGGGCAGTGAAAAACTGTTTTTT. Combining the CDR3 with reference TRBV19 and TRBJ1-4 gives the whole variable domain DGGITQSPKYLFRKEGQNVTLSCEQNLNHDAMYWYRQDPGQGLRLIYYSQIVNDFQKGDIAEGYSVSREKKESFPLTVTSAQKNPTAFYLCASSPSGQGSEKLFFGSGTQLSVL.

This clonotype was observed a handful of times. In DNA form, the CDR3 reads TGTGCCAGCAGCCCCTCCCCCGGGACAGGGGGCGACGAGCAGTACTTC. It specifies CASSPSPGTGGDEQYF. V gene TRBV7-8 combines with J gene TRBJ2-7, with 12 bases lining up with TRBD1. CDR3 size: 16 residues. V was pared by 5 bases and J by 5 bases, with 10 bases of the junction left unmatched. Germline assignment: CDR1 SGHVS and CDR2 FQNEAQ.

The chain links TRBV27 to TRBJ2-7; D unresolved. This CDR3 spans 17 amino acids. The germline CDR1 and CDR2 sequences are MNHEY and SMNVEV (reference sequence). The V gene lost 3 bases and the J gene lost 1 base, with 19 bases spanning the gap. The CDR3 DNA sequence: TGTGCCAGCAGTTTCTGGTCTAGGCGGAACATATCCTACGAGCAGTACGTC. Residues: CASSFWSRRNISYEQYV.

V gene TRBV27 combines with J gene TRBJ1-6; the D is unclear. The CDR3 consists of 13 residues. The germline V and J ends were trimmed by 6 bases and 7 bases, with 10 bases remaining between them. The germline gives CDR1 MNHEY, CDR2 SMNVEV (reference sequence). The CDR3 protein is CASSLLGNSPLHF. The CDR3 region has the DNA TGTGCCAGCAGCCTCTTAGGAAATTCACCCCTCCACTTT.

This chain links TRBV12-3 or TRBV12-4 with TRBJ2-1; D gene unclear. The CDR3 loop spans 14 amino acids. Deletions cut 9 bases from V and 8 bases from J, with 20 bases between. The CDR3 sequence: CASLTADPHDEQFF. For the CDR3, the DNA is TGTGCCAGTCTGACGGCAGACCCACACGATGAGCAGTTCTTC.

This clonotype was observed a few times. This rearrangement joins TRBV7-9 to TRBJ2-1; 9 nucleotides match TRBD1. Trimming cost V 5 bases and J 3 bases; bases outside gene matches: 8. CDR3 length equals 16 residues. From germline, CDR1 is SEHNR and CDR2 FQNEAQ (reference sequence). CDR3 in DNA: TGTGCCAGCAGCGATAGTGGGACAGGGAGCTACAATGAGCAGTTCTTC. It yields the protein CASSDSGTGSYNEQFF.

This clonotype was observed at least ten times. The rearrangement uses TRBV7-8 and TRBJ1-1; no definite D call. Germline-derived CDR1 and CDR2 are SGHVS and FQNEAQ. The CDR3 consists of 14 residues. Trimming shortened V by 1 base and J by 1 base, and 7 bases separated the two germline ends. CDR3 in DNA: TGTGCCAGCAGCTTAGTTGTGGGGAACACTGAAGCTTTCTTT. Amino acids: CASSLVVGNTEAFF. Filled out from reference TRBV7-8 and TRBJ1-1, the complete variable domain reads GAGVSQSPRYKVAKRGQDVALRCDPISGHVSLFWYQQALGQGPEFLTYFQNEAQLDKSGLPSDRFFAERPEGSVSTLKIQRTQQEDSAVYLCASSLVVGNTEAFFGQGTRLTVV.

This clonotype came up many times. The V call is TRBV6-2 or TRBV6-3, the J call TRBJ2-1; possibly TRBD1 for D (6 bases). CDR3 length equals 19 residues. V was clipped by 4 bases and J by 3 bases, with 25 bases between them. CDR1 and CDR2 from the germline V gene are MNHEY and SVGEGT. The CDR3 sequence is CASSSPAQASDRFYNEQFF. The CDR3 coding sequence is TGTGCCAGCAGTTCCCCAGCACAAGCCTCAGACAGGTTCTACAATGAGCAGTTCTTC.

In its sample, this clonotype was seen many times. The J gene is TRBJ2-7, the V gene TRBV7-9; D might be TRBD1 (6 bases). Trimming took 4 bases from V and 2 from J, leaving 9 bases between them. This CDR3 has 13 amino acids. The germline V gene encodes CDR1 SEHNR and CDR2 FQNEAQ (reference sequence). The CDR3, as DNA: TGTGCCAGCAGCTCGGGACAAACCTACGAGCAGTACGTC. This translates into CASSSGQTYEQYV.

This clonotype was seen repeatedly, ten times or more. The chain employs TRBV12-3 or TRBV12-4 and TRBJ2-2, with 9 positions matching TRBD1. This CDR3 spans 14 amino acids. V dropped 4 bases and J dropped 5; count of bases not matched to a gene: 2. This CDR3 is CASSWTGVTGELFF. CDR3 nucleotides: TGTGCCAGCAGTTGGACAGGGGTTACCGGGGAGCTGTTTTTT.

The chain joins TRBV9 to TRBJ2-5; 9 bases fit TRBD1. The V and J ends lost 4 bases and 3 bases, in that order; junction bases with no gene match: 7. CDR1 is SGDLS and CDR2 is YYNGEE in the germline V gene. CDR3 length: 15 amino acids. CDR3 DNA sequence: TGTGCCAGCAGCACTTCCGGGACAGGGAAAGAGACCCAGTACTTC. It codes for CASSTSGTGKETQYF.

This clonotype was seen more than once but under ten times. The chain combines TRBV28 with TRBJ2-7, with 7 nucleotides matching TRBD2. Germline CDR1 reads MDHEN; CDR2 reads SYDVKM. This CDR3 has 16 residues. The V segment lost 5 bases and the J segment 6 bases; nucleotides outside the gene matches: 16. DNA for the CDR3: TGTGCCAGCAGTGGGCTCGGGGGGTTCGGTAACACCGAGCAGTACGTC. Amino acid sequence: CASSGLGGFGNTEQYV.

V gene TRBV9 combines with J gene TRBJ2-1; TRBD1 might be the D (5 bases). CDR3 size: 13 residues. Looked up from germline, CDR1 is SGDLS and CDR2 is YYNGEE. Trimming took 3 bases from V and 4 from J, leaving 8 bases between them. Written as DNA, the CDR3 is TGTGCCAGCAGCGCCAACAGGTACAATGAGCAGTTCTTC. It specifies CASSANRYNEQFF.